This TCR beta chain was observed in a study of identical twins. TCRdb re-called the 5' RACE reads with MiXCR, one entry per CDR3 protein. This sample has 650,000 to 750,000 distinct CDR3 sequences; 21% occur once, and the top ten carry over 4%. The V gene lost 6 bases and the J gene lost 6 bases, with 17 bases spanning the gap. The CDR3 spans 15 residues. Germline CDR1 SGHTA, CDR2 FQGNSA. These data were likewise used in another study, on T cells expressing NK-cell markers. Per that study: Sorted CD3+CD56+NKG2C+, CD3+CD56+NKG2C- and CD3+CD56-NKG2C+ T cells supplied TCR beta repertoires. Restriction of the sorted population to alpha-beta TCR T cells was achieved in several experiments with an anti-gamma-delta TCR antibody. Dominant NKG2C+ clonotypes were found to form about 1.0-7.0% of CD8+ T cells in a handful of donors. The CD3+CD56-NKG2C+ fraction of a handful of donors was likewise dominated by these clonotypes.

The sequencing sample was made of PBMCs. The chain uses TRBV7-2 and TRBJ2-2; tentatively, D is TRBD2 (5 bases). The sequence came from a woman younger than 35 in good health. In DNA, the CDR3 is TGTGCCAGCAGGGCCTATGGGAGTTCCTCCGGGGAGCTGTTTTTT. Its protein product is CASRAYGSSSGELFF.